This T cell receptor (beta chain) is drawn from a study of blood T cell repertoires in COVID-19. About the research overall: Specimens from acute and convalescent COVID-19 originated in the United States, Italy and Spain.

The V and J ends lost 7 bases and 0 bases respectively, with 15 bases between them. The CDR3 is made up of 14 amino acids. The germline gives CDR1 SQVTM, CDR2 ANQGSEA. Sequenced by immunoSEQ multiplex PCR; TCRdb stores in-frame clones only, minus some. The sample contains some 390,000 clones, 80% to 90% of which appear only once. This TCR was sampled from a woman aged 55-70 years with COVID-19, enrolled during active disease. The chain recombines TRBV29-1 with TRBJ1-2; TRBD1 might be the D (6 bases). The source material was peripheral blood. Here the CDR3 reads CSASDSPTNYGYTF. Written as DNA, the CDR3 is TGCAGCGCTTCGGACAGTCCTACTAACTATGGCTACACCTTC. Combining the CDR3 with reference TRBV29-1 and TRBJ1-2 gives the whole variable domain SAVISQKPSRDICQRGTSLTIQCQVDSQVTMMFWYRQQPGQSLTLIATANQGSEATYESGFVIDKFPISRPNLTFSTLTVSNMSPEDSSIYLCSASDSPTNYGYTFGSGTRLTVV.